The 19 T cell receptor beta chains in this list originate from one sample, sequenced in a study of cytomegalovirus exposure and HLA in healthy donors. The PCR used 60 Vbeta and 13 Jbeta primers. Method: immunoSEQ multiplex PCR; TCRdb's copy keeps in-frame clones and lacks some. Altogether roughly 200,000 clones are present, roughly a tenth being singletons, with the ten largest covering over 1%. Input material: PBMCs. Source of these receptors: a woman aged 25-40 years in good health and CMV-seropositive.

The CDR3 protein is CASSLVGKTQYF. The CDR3 nucleotides read TGTGCCAGCAGCTTAGTGGGCAAGACCCAGTACTTC. This sequence joins TRBV7-2 and TRBJ2-5; D gene unclear. The CDR3 runs 12 residues. The V and J ends lost 1 base and 6 bases respectively, with 6 bases between them. Germline CDR1 and CDR2: SGHTA and FQGNSA.

This sequence joins TRBV27 and TRBJ1-5; 7 nucleotides line up with TRBD1. The V and J ends lost 3 bases and 1 base, in that order; junction bases with no gene match: 6. CDR1 is MNHEY, CDR2 SMNVEV, per germline (reference sequence). The CDR3 runs 16 residues. CDR3 sequence reads: CASSLSWTGSNQPQHF. The CDR3, as DNA: TGTGCCAGCAGTTTGTCATGGACAGGAAGCAATCAGCCCCAGCATTTT.

The chain links TRBV28 to TRBJ1-1; a possible D gene is TRBD1 (6 bases). Germline CDR1 reads MDHEN; CDR2 reads SYDVKM. The CDR3 contains 15 residues. Trimming took 8 bases from V and 0 from J, leaving 16 bases between them. The CDR3 sequence: CASWGGTRMNTEAFF. CDR3 nucleotides: TGTGCCAGCTGGGGAGGGACAAGGATGAACACTGAAGCTTTCTTT.

This chain connects TRBV28 to TRBJ2-4; the D gene is possibly TRBD1 (5 bases). Germline V CDR1 and CDR2: MDHEN, SYDVKM. Trimming removed 1 base at V and 6 bases at J, with 10 bases between. The CDR3 loop spans 14 amino acids. CDR3 bases: TGTGCCAGCAGTTTATTACCCCAGGGAAACATTCAGTACTTC. Its protein is CASSLLPQGNIQYF.

This clone came up a few times. CDR3 coding DNA: TGTGCCAGCAATCCTGACAGGGCTAGAATGAACACTGAAGCTTTCTTT. Its protein is CASNPDRARMNTEAFF. The chain combines TRBV27 with TRBJ1-1; 7 bases are a match to TRBD1. The CDR3 is 16 amino acids. Germline CDR1 and CDR2: MNHEY and SMNVEV (reference sequence). V trimming: 7 bases; J trimming: 0 bases; junction bases outside the gene matches: 11.

This clone was seen a handful of times. The rearrangement links TRBV4-1 to TRBJ2-5, with 11 bases that match TRBD2. Germline CDR1 and CDR2: MGHRA and YSYEKL. This CDR3 has 20 residues. V shed 0 bases, J shed 4 bases, and the junction held 16 bases outside the gene matches. CDR3 sequence (DNA): TGCGCCAGCAGCCAAGACCTTTTACTAGCGGGAGCGGGAGTGGGAGAGACCCAGTACTTC. This codes for CASSQDLLLAGAGVGETQYF.

V gene TRBV5-6 combines with J gene TRBJ2-1; 7 bases align to TRBD1. Per the germline V gene, CDR1 is SGHDT and CDR2 is YYEEEE. J lost 4 bases, V lost 1 base, and 2 bases had no gene match. The CDR3 covers 14 residues. For the CDR3, the DNA is TGTGCCAGCAGCTTGCGGGACAGTTACAATGAGCAGTTCTTC. Translated, it gives CASSLRDSYNEQFF.

The chain recombines TRBV6-5 with TRBJ2-7; 9 nucleotides align to TRBD2. In germline, CDR1 is MNHEY, CDR2 SVGAGI. This CDR3 is 14 amino acids long. Trimming removed 4 bases from V and 5 bases from J; junction bases left unmatched: 6. Here the CDR3 reads CASSSGTSWDEQYF. The CDR3 nucleotides are TGTGCCAGCAGTTCCGGGACTAGCTGGGACGAGCAGTACTTC.

This chain links TRBV5-4 with TRBJ1-4, with D tentatively TRBD1 (6 bases). The germline V gene encodes CDR1 SGHNT and CDR2 YYREEE (reference sequence). V lost 6 bases and J lost 4, with 16 bases in between. The CDR3 consists of 15 residues. CDR3 in amino acids: CASKKIGGSNEKLFF. The CDR3 DNA reads as TGTGCCAGCAAGAAAATAGGGGGTAGTAATGAAAAACTGTTTTTT.

This CDR3 is CASTRTALNSNQPQHF. Written as DNA, the CDR3 is TGTGCCAGCACCAGGACAGCCCTAAATAGCAATCAGCCCCAGCATTTT. The gene calls are TRBV6-6 and TRBJ1-5; a possible D gene is TRBD1 (6 bases). The CDR3 sequence is 16 residues long. Germline V gene lookup returns CDR1 MNHNY and CDR2 SVGAGI (reference sequence). Trimming stripped 7 bases from V and 0 bases from J, with 16 bases between.

This clone was counted only a few times. The gene calls are TRBV29-1 and TRBJ1-2; no clear D. Between the trimmed V and J ends, which lost 4 bases and 7 bases, there was a span of 13 bases. The CDR3 covers 12 residues. From germline, CDR1 is SQVTM and CDR2 ANQGSEA. The CDR3 bases are TGCAGCGTTGTAGTCGGGTCCATTGGCTACACCTTC. The encoded protein is CSVVVGSIGYTF.

The rearrangement joins TRBV27 to TRBJ2-2, with D unclear. Germline lookup yields CDR1 MNHEY and CDR2 SMNVEV (reference sequence). The CDR3 runs to 16 residues. Trimming pared 5 bases from V and 2 bases from J, leaving 15 bases between. CDR3 sequence: CASSPLRFQNTGELFF. The CDR3 DNA is TGTGCCAGCAGTCCACTACGATTCCAAAACACCGGGGAGCTGTTTTTT.

The CDR3 loop reads CASSQVGGLAGEQYF. In DNA, the CDR3 is TGCGCCAGCAGCCAAGTGGGCGGACTAGCAGGTGAGCAGTACTTC. The J gene is TRBJ2-7, the V gene TRBV4-1, with 8 bases fitting TRBD2. The junction had 9 bases not matched to a gene; V was cut back by 1 base and J by 7 bases. The CDR3 extends over 15 amino acids. The germline V gene has CDR1 MGHRA and CDR2 YSYEKL.

For this clone: The junction differs from germline at one of its ends, possibly a read error. The chain is built from TRBV5-6 and TRBJ1-5; D is uncertain. The length of the CDR3 is 12 residues. CDR1 is SGHDT and CDR2 is YYEEEE in the germline V gene. The chain's CDR3 is CASSLSNQHQHF. As DNA, the CDR3 is TGTGCAAGCAGCCTTAGCAATCAGCACCAGCATTTT.

The V call is TRBV7-8, the J call TRBJ2-2; 7 nucleotides line up with TRBD1. Germline V gene sequence: CDR1 SGHVS, CDR2 FQNEAQ. Trimming at V came to 5 bases and at J to 1 base, leaving 10 bases not matched to a gene. The CDR3 spans 17 residues. The CDR3, as DNA: TGTGCCAGCAGCCCAACCCGGACAGGCCTGAACACCGGGGAGCTGTTTTTT. Encoded protein: CASSPTRTGLNTGELFF.

This chain joins TRBV5-5 and TRBJ1-3; the match to TRBD1 covers 8 bases. V lost 0 bases to trimming and J lost 4 bases; unmatched junction nucleotides: 3. Germline V lookup: CDR1 SGHKS, CDR2 YYEKEE (reference sequence). CDR3 length: 15 residues. This CDR3 reads CASSLGQGRGNTIYF. As DNA, the CDR3 is TGTGCCAGCAGCTTGGGACAGGGGAGAGGAAACACCATATATTTT.

This clone appeared a few times. The chain joins TRBV2 to TRBJ1-3; the D is unclear. V lost 8 bases and J 4 bases, leaving 6 bases between the germline ends. Germline V gene data show CDR1 as SNHLY and CDR2 as FYNNEI. The CDR3 runs 11 residues. CDR3 residues: CASLRGNTIYF. CDR3 sequence (DNA): TGTGCCAGCCTCAGGGGAAACACCATATATTTT.

In its sample, this clone was seen a few times. The J gene is TRBJ2-3, the V gene TRBV5-6; 9 bases match TRBD2. The CDR3 runs 16 residues. V was pared by 6 bases and J by 3 bases, with 11 bases of the junction left unmatched. Germline CDR1 reads SGHDT; CDR2 reads YYEEEE. CDR3 protein: CASINLGTSKTDTQYF. In DNA, the CDR3 is TGTGCCAGCATCAATCTAGGGACTAGCAAGACAGATACGCAGTATTTT.

This clone was recorded a few times. This chain connects TRBV30 to TRBJ2-1; 9 bases map to TRBD1. Per the germline V gene, CDR1 is GTSNPN and CDR2 is SVGIG (reference sequence). The ends lost 2 bases at V and 6 bases at J; junction bases unmatched: 2. The CDR3 has 13 residues. The DNA of the CDR3 is TGTGCCTGGAGTAGGGACAGGGCCAATGAGCAGTTCTTC. Amino acid sequence: CAWSRDRANEQFF.